This passage covers 24 T cell receptor beta chains from one sample sequenced in a study of T cell responses to AZD1222 COVID-19 vaccine. Clones were sequenced by immunoSEQ multiplex PCR, and TCRdb holds only the in-frame ones, with some missing. The sample includes 100,000 to 110,000 clones, more than 75% of them seen just once. This specimen consisted of peripheral blood, obtained on day 0 of MenACWY control vaccination. All receptors come from an adult in good health.

The chain is built from TRBV6-6 and TRBJ1-4, with 7 nucleotides matching TRBD1. Per germline, CDR1 MNHNY and CDR2 SVGAGI (reference sequence). V gave up 2 bases and J gave up 6 bases; unmatched junction bases: 3. The CDR3 loop spans 14 amino acids. This CDR3 is CASSYEQGDEKLFF. In nucleotides, the CDR3 is TGTGCCAGCAGTTACGAGCAGGGGGATGAAAAACTGTTTTTT.

This chain uses TRBV6-6 with TRBJ1-5; no clear D gene. CDR3 length: 16 amino acids. CDR1 and CDR2 (germline): MNHNY, SVGAGI (reference sequence). Trimming took 2 bases from V and 1 from J, leaving 12 bases between them. CDR3 loop: CASSYDKAWSNQPQHF. The DNA for the CDR3 is TGTGCCAGCAGTTACGATAAGGCTTGGAGCAATCAGCCCCAGCATTTT.

The chain is built from TRBV27 and TRBJ1-3; D is unresolved. The CDR3 extends over 11 amino acids. V was cut by 8 bases and J by 8 bases, with 10 bases left in between. Germline V gene data show CDR1 as MNHEY and CDR2 as SMNVEV (reference sequence). CDR3 DNA: TGTGCCAGCGGTAAAGAGGACACCATATATTTT. Its translation: CASGKEDTIYF.

The chain has TRBV4-3 and TRBJ1-3, with D maybe TRBD1 (6 bases). CDR3 length: 13 amino acids. Looked up from germline, CDR1 is LGHNA and CDR2 is YSLEER. The V end lost 4 bases, the J end lost 9 bases, and 13 bases lay between the germline ends. The CDR3 nucleotides are TGCGCCAGCAGCCTGGACGAAGGGGGCACCATATATTTT. Translated, it gives CASSLDEGGTIYF.

The chain recombines TRBV2 with TRBJ1-4; a weak D match, TRBD1 (5 bases). With 6 bases removed from V and 4 bases from J, the gap between germline ends came to 15 bases. Germline CDR1 and CDR2: SNHLY and FYNNEI. The CDR3 contains 15 residues. The CDR3, as DNA: TGTGCCAGCAGCCGGACGGTTCAGGGTAATGAAAAACTGTTTTTT. Protein product: CASSRTVQGNEKLFF.

Details on this clone: This sample also contains other DNA sequences that code for the same CDR3. This chain connects TRBV28 to TRBJ1-2; D not certain. Germline CDR1 and CDR2: MDHEN and SYDVKM. Trimming stripped 6 bases from V and 8 bases from J, with 13 bases between. The CDR3 has 12 residues. The CDR3 is CASSLTGGGYTF. In nucleotides, the CDR3 is TGTGCCAGCAGCTTGACCGGCGGCGGCTACACCTTC.

This clone occurred once. The V gene is TRBV29-1, the J gene TRBJ1-5; D is possibly TRBD1 (6 bases). V was pared by 4 bases and J by 4 bases, with 11 bases between. In germline, CDR1 is SQVTM, CDR2 ANQGSEA. The CDR3 loop spans 13 amino acids. CDR3 protein: CSVGQEINQPQHF. The CDR3 region has the DNA TGCAGCGTTGGACAGGAGATAAATCAGCCCCAGCATTTT. Full variable domain (rest looked up from reference TRBV29-1 and TRBJ1-5): SAVISQKPSRDICQRGTSLTIQCQVDSQVTMMFWYRQQPGQSLTLIATANQGSEATYESGFVIDKFPISRPNLTFSTLTVSNMSPEDSSIYLCSVGQEINQPQHFGDGTRLSIL.

The gene calls are TRBV6-5 and TRBJ1-2; D is possibly TRBD1 (6 bases). The CDR3 runs to 13 residues. V was shortened by 0 bases and J by 7 bases, with 9 bases between the two germline ends. Looked up from germline, CDR1 is MNHEY and CDR2 is SVGAGI. For the CDR3, the DNA is TGTGCCAGCAGTTACTCGATGGGGGCTGGCTACACCTTC. Protein sequence: CASSYSMGAGYTF.

This chain's CDR3 is CASSQVARGEQGDTQYF. In DNA form, the CDR3 reads TGTGCCAGCAGCCAAGTAGCGCGGGGGGAACAGGGAGATACGCAGTATTTT. This chain joins TRBV4-2 and TRBJ2-3; 8 nucleotides match TRBD2. Germline CDR1 and CDR2: LGHNA and YNFKEQ. This CDR3 is 17 amino acids long. V lost 1 base, J lost 5 bases, and 11 bases stayed unmatched.

V usage is TRBV10-3 and J usage is TRBJ2-3; tentative D call: TRBD2 (5 bases). Germline V gene data show CDR1 as ENHRY and CDR2 as SYGVKD. Deletions cut 4 bases from V and 5 bases from J, with 19 bases between. This CDR3 has 16 residues. For the CDR3, the DNA is TGTGCCATCAGTGGCCCTGGACTGATTCCTCGAGATACGCAGTATTTT. Translating gives CAISGPGLIPRDTQYF.

The count of this clone is one. The chain uses TRBV11-2 and TRBJ2-7; D unclear. Germline V gene sequence: CDR1 SGHAT, CDR2 FQNNGV. This CDR3 is 14 amino acids long. V was shortened by 0 bases and J by 7 bases, with 13 bases between the two germline ends. DNA of the CDR3: TGTGCCAGCAGCTTAGAGGCCGACCTAAGGGAGCAGTACTTC. It translates to CASSLEADLREQYF.

The rearrangement links TRBV6-2 or TRBV6-3 to TRBJ1-2, with 7 bases lining up with TRBD1. V dropped 4 bases and J dropped 3; count of bases not matched to a gene: 14. This CDR3 contains 17 residues. Germline CDR1 MNHEY, CDR2 SVGEGT. CDR3 residues: CASSSLPRTGAYYGYTF. The CDR3 DNA is TGTGCCAGCAGTTCCCTACCCCGGACAGGAGCCTACTATGGCTACACCTTC.

V gene TRBV5-4 combines with J gene TRBJ2-7; 9 bases agree with TRBD1. The CDR3 runs 14 residues. Per germline, CDR1 SGHNT and CDR2 YYREEE (reference sequence). The V gene end was trimmed by 4 bases and the J gene end by 7 bases; junction bases not matched to a gene: 9. CDR3 sequence: CASSRRQGVSEQYF. CDR3 DNA sequence: TGTGCCAGCAGCAGACGACAGGGGGTGAGTGAGCAGTACTTC. Drawing the rest from reference TRBV5-4 and TRBJ2-7, the complete variable domain is ETGVTQSPTHLIKTRGQQVTLRCSSQSGHNTVSWYQQALGQGPQFIFQYYREEENGRGNFPPRFSGLQFPNYSSELNVNALELDDSALYLCASSRRQGVSEQYFGPGTRLTVT.

V and J are TRBV5-5 and TRBJ2-1; TRBD2 aligns across 8 bases. The CDR3 has 15 residues. CDR1 and CDR2 (germline): SGHKS, YYEKEE (reference sequence). The V segment lost 0 bases and the J segment 3 bases; nucleotides outside the gene matches: 2. The CDR3 sequence: CASSLALAVYNEQFF. The CDR3 nucleotides are TGTGCCAGCAGCTTGGCACTAGCGGTCTACAATGAGCAGTTCTTC.

The genes are TRBV28 and TRBJ1-5; 12 bases align to TRBD1. CDR3 length: 15 residues. Trimming took 4 bases from V and 9 from J; bases not matched to a gene: 7. Germline CDR1 MDHEN, CDR2 SYDVKM. CDR3: CASSSGTGGVRPQHF. DNA of the CDR3: TGTGCCAGCAGTTCCGGGACAGGGGGCGTCCGGCCCCAGCATTTT.

This clone was observed a few times. This chain's CDR3 is CASAPGLLVYEQYF. The CDR3 nucleotides are TGTGCCAGCGCGCCGGGACTGCTGGTATACGAGCAGTACTTC. The rearrangement uses TRBV6-5 and TRBJ2-7; TRBD2 might be the D (6 bases). Trimming shortened V by 8 bases and J by 4 bases, and 18 bases separated the two germline ends. The CDR3 is made up of 14 amino acids. Germline V lookup: CDR1 MNHEY, CDR2 SVGAGI.

The chain employs TRBV5-4 and TRBJ1-1; 11 nucleotides agree with TRBD1. Germline V gives CDR1 SGHNT, CDR2 YYREEE (reference sequence). After removal of 3 bases from V and 3 bases from J, the junction contained 1 base not matched to a gene. The CDR3 is 14 amino acids. Written as DNA, the CDR3 is TGTGCCAGCAGCTGGGGACAGGGGGACACTGAAGCTTTCTTT. Its translation: CASSWGQGDTEAFF.

The chain carries TRBV7-2 and TRBJ1-6; 7 bases fit TRBD1. V trimming: 1 base; J trimming: 9 bases; junction bases outside the gene matches: 6. The CDR3 runs 15 residues. Germline V CDR1 and CDR2: SGHTA, FQGNSA. The CDR3 here is CASSLGGTEASPLHF. In DNA form, the CDR3 reads TGTGCCAGCAGCTTAGGGGGGACAGAGGCTTCACCCCTCCACTTT.

The chain couples TRBV30 to TRBJ2-7; TRBD2 aligns across 7 bases. Trimming at V came to 2 bases and at J to 6 bases, leaving 13 bases not matched to a gene. Per the germline V gene, CDR1 is GTSNPN and CDR2 is SVGIG (reference sequence). The CDR3 contains 15 residues. The chain's CDR3 is CAWSKNAGVLGEQYF. The CDR3 DNA reads as TGTGCCTGGAGTAAAAACGCGGGAGTCTTAGGCGAGCAGTACTTC. Supplemented by reference TRBV30 and TRBJ2-7, the full variable domain reads SQTIHQWPATLVQPVGSPLSLECTVEGTSNPNLYWYRQAAGRGLQLLFYSVGIGQISSEVPQNLSASRPQDRQFILSSKKLLLSDSGFYLCAWSKNAGVLGEQYFGPGTRLTVT.

The CDR3 region has the DNA TGTGCCAGCAGCTTTTCGGGGGATCGGATGGCTTTCTTT. Translating gives CASSFSGDRMAFF. This chain joins TRBV5-4 and TRBJ1-1; possible D gene TRBD1, 5 bases. The CDR3 is 13 residues long. CDR1 SGHNT and CDR2 YYREEE come from the germline V gene (reference sequence). The V and J ends lost 2 bases and 11 bases respectively, with 16 bases between them.

V usage is TRBV6-5 and J usage is TRBJ1-1; 8 nucleotides line up with TRBD1. This CDR3 is built from 13 residues. The V gene end was trimmed by 5 bases and the J gene end by 3 bases; junction bases not matched to a gene: 2. Germline V gene lookup returns CDR1 MNHEY and CDR2 SVGAGI. DNA of the CDR3: TGTGCCAGCAGTACAGGGGGGGACACTGAAGCTTTCTTT. Residues: CASSTGGDTEAFF.

The chain uses TRBV29-1 and TRBJ1-1; TRBD1 matches 8 bases. The germline CDR1 and CDR2 sequences are SQVTM and ANQGSEA. The CDR3 runs to 13 residues. With 7 bases clipped from V and 1 base from J, the junction kept 5 bases outside the gene matches. The CDR3, as DNA: TGCAGCGCCGGGACAGGCGGGAACACTGAAGCTTTCTTT. It codes for CSAGTGGNTEAFF.

The CDR3 here is CASSLGGSAGAIQETQYF. CDR3 in DNA: TGCGCCAGCAGCTTGGGAGGGTCGGCGGGGGCGATCCAAGAGACCCAGTACTTC. This chain joins TRBV5-1 and TRBJ2-5; D may be TRBD2 (7 bases). CDR3 length: 18 amino acids. Germline V gene data show CDR1 as SGHRS and CDR2 as YFSETQ. V dropped 0 bases and J dropped 1 base, with 19 bases sitting between them. The full variable domain, its missing parts supplied by reference TRBV5-1 and TRBJ2-5, is KAGVTQTPRYLIKTRGQQVTLSCSPISGHRSVSWYQQTPGQGLQFLFEYFSETQRNKGNFPGRFSGRQFSNSRSEMNVSTLELGDSALYLCASSLGGSAGAIQETQYFGPGTRLLVL.

The chain is built from TRBV6-5 and TRBJ1-2; D remains unclear. The CDR3 extends over 16 amino acids. V was pared by 0 bases and J by 4 bases, with 15 bases between. In germline, CDR1 is MNHEY, CDR2 SVGAGI. The CDR3 sequence is CASSYSNGGLSYGYTF. CDR3 nucleotides: TGTGCCAGCAGTTACTCGAATGGAGGGCTGAGCTATGGCTACACCTTC.